These T cell receptor beta chains were read from a single sample in a study of blood T cell repertoires in COVID-19. Generated by immunoSEQ multiplex PCR, the TCRdb table keeps only in-frame clones and is missing some. The sample records approximately 210,000 clones, 89% being singletons. Sequenced: peripheral blood. These receptor sequences come from a woman aged 40-49 years with acute or convalescent COVID-19. Each CDR3 is given with its conserved first and last residue. The D gene is left open where the match is weak. A clone size is listed for some rows: how often the clone was seen (once, few, many), or a class if it is expanded.

V,size,J,D,CDR3,DNA
TRBV29-1,NA,TRBJ1-2,NA,CSVVRQLLNYGYTF,TGCAGCGTTGTTAGACAGCTCCTTAACTATGGCTACACCTTC
TRBV9,NA,TRBJ2-5,NA,CASSPRTSPETQYF,TGTGCCAGCAGCCCCCGAACTAGTCCTGAGACCCAGTACTTC
TRBV10-3,NA,TRBJ2-2,TRBD1,CAISPGTGNTGELFF,TGTGCCATCAGCCCGGGGACAGGGAACACCGGGGAGCTGTTTTTT
TRBV29-1,few,TRBJ1-2,NA,CSVGGYDYGYTF,TGCAGTGTGGGGGGGTACGATTATGGCTACACCTTC
TRBV19,NA,TRBJ1-2,TRBD1,CASSSPGQGGYGYTF,TGTGCCAGTAGTTCCCCGGGACAGGGAGGCTATGGCTACACCTTC
TRBV19,NA,TRBJ2-1,NA,CASSIGRGGNEQFF,TGTGCCAGTAGTATAGGGAGGGGCGGCAATGAGCAGTTCTTC
TRBV27,NA,TRBJ2-4,TRBD2,CASSPLAGGPKNIQYF,TGTGCCAGCAGTCCCCTAGCGGGGGGGCCCAAAAACATTCAGTACTTC
TRBV4-2,NA,TRBJ1-1,NA,CASSQVVDTAEAFF,TGTGCCAGCAGCCAAGTCGTGGATACAGCTGAAGCTTTCTTT
TRBV15,NA,TRBJ1-1,NA,CATSRDKEGSGEAFF,TGTGCCACCAGCAGAGATAAGGAGGGTTCGGGTGAAGCTTTCTTT
TRBV4-1,NA,TRBJ1-5,NA,CASSRRSGQPQHF,TGCGCCAGCAGCCGTCGCTCGGGTCAGCCCCAGCATTTT
TRBV2,NA,TRBJ1-5,NA,CASSVARGGQPQHF,TGTGCCAGCAGTGTCGCCAGGGGCGGTCAGCCCCAGCATTTT
TRBV7-3,NA,TRBJ1-1,NA,CASSRTRNTEAFF,TGTGCCAGCAGCCGAACAAGGAACACTGAAGCTTTCTTT
TRBV6-4,NA,TRBJ2-2,NA,CASSESTSAGELFF,TGTGCCAGCAGTGAGTCGACTAGTGCCGGGGAGCTGTTTTTT
TRBV30,few,TRBJ1-6,TRBD1,CAWMTKLTGVGINSPLHF,TGTGCCTGGATGACCAAACTAACAGGGGTGGGAATTAATTCACCCCTCCACTTT
TRBV12-3/TRBV12-4,NA,TRBJ1-5,NA,CATRVGANQPQHF,TGTGCCACCCGAGTGGGGGCAAATCAGCCCCAGCATTTT
TRBV5-6,once,TRBJ1-2,TRBD1,CASSYRDSYGYTF,TGTGCCAGCAGTTACCGGGACAGCTATGGCTACACCTTC
TRBV7-2,NA,TRBJ2-5,NA,CASSSRGETQYF,TGTGCCAGCAGCTCCCGTGGCGAGACCCAGTACTTC
TRBV7-9,NA,TRBJ1-6,TRBD1,CASSTADRDNSPLHF,TGTGCCAGCAGCACAGCGGACAGGGACAATTCACCCCTCCACTTT
TRBV19,NA,TRBJ2-5,NA,CASSMGTRETQYF,TGTGCCAGTAGTATGGGGACAAGAGAGACCCAGTACTTC
TRBV27,NA,TRBJ1-1,NA,CASRSRLNTEAFF,TGTGCCAGCAGATCGCGGTTGAACACTGAAGCTTTCTTT
TRBV18,many,TRBJ2-5,TRBD1,CASSLGQGGETQYF,TGTGCCAGCTCCTTAGGACAGGGCGGAGAGACCCAGTACTTC
TRBV3-1/TRBV3-2,NA,TRBJ1-1,TRBD1,CASKRIGGRGTEAFF,TGTGCCAGCAAACGTATCGGGGGCAGGGGGACTGAAGCTTTCTTT
TRBV5-1,many,TRBJ1-2,TRBD1,CASSSGQGLPNTF,TGCGCCAGCAGCTCGGGACAGGGGCTCCCCAACACCTTC
TRBV9,NA,TRBJ1-2,TRBD1,CASSGTGLANYGYTF,TGTGCCAGCAGCGGGACAGGGTTGGCGAACTATGGCTACACCTTC
TRBV2,NA,TRBJ1-5,NA,CASSELGPNNQPQHF,TGTGCCAGCAGTGAATTGGGGCCCAACAATCAGCCCCAGCATTTT
TRBV10-2,NA,TRBJ1-1,NA,CASSESTGTEAFF,TGCGCCAGCAGTGAGTCGACAGGCACTGAAGCTTTCTTT
TRBV19,NA,TRBJ1-2,NA,CASLTPERGYTF,TGTGCCAGTTTGACCCCAGAGAGGGGCTACACCTTC
TRBV5-1,NA,TRBJ2-3,NA,CASSLAPIGTDTQYF,TGCGCCAGCAGCTTGGCCCCTATCGGCACAGATACGCAGTATTTT
TRBV10-3,NA,TRBJ1-2,TRBD1,CAILRDSSYGYTF,TGTGCCATTCTCCGGGACAGTTCCTATGGCTACACCTTC
TRBV5-3,NA,TRBJ1-3,NA,CAGGCRGASGNTIYF,TGTGCCGGAGGGTGCCGGGGAGCGTCTGGAAACACCATATATTTT
TRBV24-1,NA,TRBJ2-1,NA,CATSDSGTPTPESYNEQFF,TGTGCCACCAGTGATTCCGGGACTCCTACCCCCGAATCCTACAATGAGCAGTTCTTC
TRBV30,NA,TRBJ1-1,NA,CAWSVPRRGRTEAFF,TGTGCCTGGAGTGTACCCCGTCGGGGGAGGACTGAAGCTTTCTTT
TRBV10-1,NA,TRBJ2-3,TRBD1,CASSYRQGREDTQYF,TGCGCCAGCAGTTACAGACAGGGAAGAGAAGATACGCAGTATTTT
TRBV4-1,NA,TRBJ2-1,NA,CASSQGLVAEQFF,TGCGCCAGCAGCCAAGGTTTGGTGGCTGAGCAGTTCTTC
TRBV5-5,NA,TRBJ1-1,TRBD1,CASSRMGQGTEAFF,TGTGCCAGCAGCAGGATGGGACAGGGGACTGAAGCTTTCTTT
TRBV14,NA,TRBJ1-6,NA,CASSQDAAANYSPLHF,TGTGCCAGCAGCCAAGATGCGGCAGCTAATTACTCACCCCTCCACTTT
TRBV6-2/TRBV6-3,few,TRBJ1-5,TRBD1,CASSFPGQNQPQHF,TGTGCCAGCAGTTTCCCGGGACAGAATCAGCCCCAGCATTTT
TRBV27,NA,TRBJ1-2,NA,CASSFGGYYGYTF,TGTGCCAGCAGTTTCGGAGGGTACTATGGCTACACCTTC
TRBV6-5,many,TRBJ1-2,NA,CATGRPPGANYGYTF,TGTGCCACTGGGAGGCCTCCCGGAGCTAACTATGGCTACACCTTC
TRBV29-1,NA,TRBJ1-2,TRBD1,CSVATGVITYGYTF,TGCAGCGTCGCGACAGGGGTTATAACCTATGGCTACACCTTC
TRBV5-4,NA,TRBJ1-1,NA,CASSFAVGVREAFF,TGTGCCAGCAGCTTTGCGGTAGGAGTTCGGGAAGCTTTCTTT
TRBV29-1,NA,TRBJ1-1,NA,CSVEGTIAPRAFF,TGCAGCGTTGAAGGGACAATCGCCCCACGGGCTTTCTTT
TRBV14,once,TRBJ2-2,TRBD1,CASSQRQGSGELFF,TGTGCCAGCAGCCAAAGACAGGGTTCCGGGGAGCTGTTTTTT
TRBV6-4,NA,TRBJ2-4,NA,CASSDKEAETKNIQYF,TGTGCCAGCAGTGACAAGGAGGCGGAAACCAAAAACATTCAGTACTTC
TRBV2,NA,TRBJ1-4,NA,CASTQDGVAHGDFEKLFF,TGTGCCAGCACCCAGGATGGGGTGGCCCACGGGGATTTTGAAAAACTGTTTTTT
TRBV11-2,once,TRBJ2-5,NA,CASSFTSHPRVQETQYF,TGTGCCAGCAGCTTTACAAGCCATCCGAGGGTACAAGAGACCCAGTACTTC
TRBV6-5,once,TRBJ1-2,NA,CASSYRVADGYTF,TGTGCCAGCAGTTACAGGGTAGCGGATGGCTACACCTTC
TRBV19,NA,TRBJ1-1,NA,CASSSRTGRGTEAFF,TGTGCCAGTAGTTCTCGGACGGGCCGGGGCACTGAAGCTTTCTTT
TRBV11-2,NA,TRBJ2-3,TRBD2,CASSLGLAASDTQYF,TGTGCCAGCAGCCTGGGACTAGCGGCCTCAGATACGCAGTATTTT